This TCR beta chain was documented in a study of T cell responses to AZD1222 COVID-19 vaccine. Study outcomes and limitations: Donors were chiefly white British, with a greater number of females, and clonal diversity was perhaps underestimated. Only a handful of AZD1222 recipients were seropositive at baseline. Sampled repertoires all dated from after the peak T cell response.

Regarding this clone: Its target is not known.

The CDR3 loop spans 15 amino acids. The ends lost 4 bases at V and 4 bases at J; junction bases unmatched: 4. The germline gives CDR1 MDHEN, CDR2 SYDVKM. Sequencing used immunoSEQ multiplex PCR; TCRdb keeps in-frame clones, though not all of them. This table holds roughly 99,000 clones, approximately 90% found once. Sequenced here: peripheral blood, sampled 28 days after the second AZD1222 dose. The chain has TRBV28 and TRBJ2-1, with 10 nucleotides matching TRBD2. The TCR sequence derives from an adult who received the AZD1222 COVID-19 vaccine. The CDR3, as DNA: TGTGCCAGCAGTTCGGGACTAGCGAATTACAATGAGCAGTTCTTC. Its protein product is CASSSGLANYNEQFF.